The entry that follows covers one T cell receptor beta chain sequence. This specimen comes from a study of blood T cell repertoires in COVID-19. The wider study: Nucleic acid was either cDNA or gDNA, and it came from T cells, B-cell-depleted T cells, or PBMCs.

Libraries were prepared by immunoSEQ multiplex PCR; TCRdb keeps only in-frame clonotypes and omits some of them. Of over 400,000 clones in the sample, 85% to 90% are singletons; the top ten hold under 8.5%. After removal of 4 bases from V and 12 bases from J, the junction contained 12 bases not matched to a gene. The CDR3 extends over 14 amino acids. CDR1 and CDR2 from the germline V gene are SGHRS and YFSETQ. This TCR was sampled from a woman between 45 and 65 years old with COVID-19, enrolled during active disease. Sequencing input: peripheral blood. The gene calls are TRBV5-1 and TRBJ2-1, with 8 bases matching TRBD1. CDR3 bases: TGCGCCAGCAGCACAGAAGGACAGGGCTCAAGGCAGTTCTTC. Its protein product is CASSTEGQGSRQFF.